This T cell receptor beta chain was profiled in a study of regulatory T cells in long-lasting Graves disease. Both iRepertoire HTBI primers and Arm-PCR of CDR3 regions were used to build the TCR beta libraries. In the authors' workflow: Among the samples, 60 or so TRBV and more than twelve TRBJ segments were identified. Using its own MiXCR run on the multiplex PCR reads, TCRdb lists one record per CDR3 protein. TCRdb assigned the V and J calls; the authors' analysis was not used. Of roughly 380,000 distinct CDR3 sequences in the sample, approximately 15% are singletons; the top ten hold roughly 29%. Time point of the sample: newly diagnosed GD, antithyroid drugs for less than 3 months. Researchers made the TCR library from RNA that was extracted from PBMCs. From germline, CDR1 is SGHAT and CDR2 FQNNGV. J was trimmed by 5 bases and V by 5 bases; bases with no gene match: 4. CDR3 length equals 13 residues.

Note on this clonotype: A much larger clone is a single base away; this may be a read error.

This same sample was also taken into another study, of T cells in Graves' hyperthyroidism and ophthalmopathy.

This chain joins TRBV11-2 and TRBJ2-3; 7 positions agree with TRBD2. The receptor was isolated from a man between 40 and 49 years old with Graves disease. Sample: peripheral blood mononuclear cells (PBMCs), taken at new diagnosis, from a patient treated with antithyroid drugs. The CDR3: CASSGLVGDTQYF. The CDR3 DNA reads as TGTGCCAGCAGCGGACTAGTTGGAGATACGCAGTATTTT.